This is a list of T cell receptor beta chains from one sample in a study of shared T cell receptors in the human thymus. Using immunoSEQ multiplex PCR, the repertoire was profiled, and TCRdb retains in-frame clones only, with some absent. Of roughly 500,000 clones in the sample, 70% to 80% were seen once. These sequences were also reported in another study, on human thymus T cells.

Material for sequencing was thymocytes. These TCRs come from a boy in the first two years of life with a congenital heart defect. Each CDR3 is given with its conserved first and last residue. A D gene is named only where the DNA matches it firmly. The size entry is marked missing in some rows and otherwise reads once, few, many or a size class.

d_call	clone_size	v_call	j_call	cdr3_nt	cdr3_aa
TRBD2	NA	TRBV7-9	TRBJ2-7	TGTGCCAGCAGCTTAGAAACCCGACTAGCGGGATTTGGCGAGCAGTACTTC	CASSLETRLAGFGEQYF
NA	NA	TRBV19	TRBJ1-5	TGTGCCAGTATAGGACAGTACAATCAGCCCCAGCATTTT	CASIGQYNQPQHF
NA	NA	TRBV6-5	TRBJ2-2	TGTGCCAGCAGTTACCGGTGCGGGGAGCTGTTTTTT	CASSYRCGELFF
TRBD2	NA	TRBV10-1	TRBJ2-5	TGCGCCAGCAGTGCCTCAGGCGGGAGGAGGGAAGAGACCCAGTACTTC	CASSASGGRREETQYF
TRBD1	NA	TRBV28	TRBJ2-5	TGTGCCAGCAGTTTCGACAGGGGGAAGACCCAGTACTTC	CASSFDRGKTQYF
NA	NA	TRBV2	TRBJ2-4	TGTGCCAGCAGTGATGCCCGGACAGACAAAAACATTCAGTACTTC	CASSDARTDKNIQYF
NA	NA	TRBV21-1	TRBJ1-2	TGTGCCAGCAGCAAAGGGGACACCAACCGCTACACCTTC	CASSKGDTNRYTF
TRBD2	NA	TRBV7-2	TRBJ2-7	TGTGCCAGCAGAGCGCGGGAGACGTCCTACGAGCAGTACTTC	CASRARETSYEQYF
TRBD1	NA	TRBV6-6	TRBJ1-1	TGTGCCAGCAGTAACCGACAGGGCGGGAAGAACACTGAAGCTTTCTTT	CASSNRQGGKNTEAFF
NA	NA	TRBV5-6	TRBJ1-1	TGTGCCAGCAGCCCATGGAGGTTGTTCGGCAGCACTGAAGCTTTCTTT	CASSPWRLFGSTEAFF
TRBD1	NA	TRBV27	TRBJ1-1	TGTGCCAGCAGTTACGACAGGGGGAACACTGAAGCTTTCTTT	CASSYDRGNTEAFF
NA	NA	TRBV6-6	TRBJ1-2	TGTGCCAGCAGAATGACTGAGAACTATGGCTACACCTTC	CASRMTENYGYTF
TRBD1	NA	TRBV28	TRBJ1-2	TGTGCCAGCAGTTTATGCACCAGGACAGGGGGATGCGGCTACACCTTC	CASSLCTRTGGCGYTF
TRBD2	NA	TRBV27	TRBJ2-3	TGTGCCAGCAGTTACGGACTAGCGGGAGTGGGTACGCAGTATTTT	CASSYGLAGVGTQYF
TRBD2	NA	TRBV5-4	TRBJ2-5	TGTGCCAGCAATCTGGGGGGGACTAGCAGACAAGAGACCCAGTACTTC	CASNLGGTSRQETQYF
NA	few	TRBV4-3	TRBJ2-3	TGCGCCAGCAGCCAAGATGCAGCGGGTGGGGCGGATACGCAGTATTTT	CASSQDAAGGADTQYF
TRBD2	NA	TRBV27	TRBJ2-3	TGTGCCAGCACCACTAGCGGGGGGCGTACTTCAGATACGCAGTATTTT	CASTTSGGRTSDTQYF
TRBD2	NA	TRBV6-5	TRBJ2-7	TGTGCCAGCAGCAACCTAGCGGGAGGGCCCTACGAGCAGTACTTC	CASSNLAGGPYEQYF
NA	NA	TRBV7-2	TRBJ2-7	TGTGCCAGCAGCTTTGGGGCAGGGACCTACGAGCAGTACTTC	CASSFGAGTYEQYF
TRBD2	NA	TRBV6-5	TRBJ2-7	TGTGCCAGCAGCCAACGGGACTACCCTTCCTACGAGCAGTACTTC	CASSQRDYPSYEQYF
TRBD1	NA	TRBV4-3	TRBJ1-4	TGCGCCAGCAGCCAAGATAGGAGCGGGACAGGGCGGGATGAAAAACTGTTTTTT	CASSQDRSGTGRDEKLFF
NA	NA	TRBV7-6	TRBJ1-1	TGTGCCAGCAGCCCAGACAGCGCAGCTCTGGAAGCTTTCTTT	CASSPDSAALEAFF
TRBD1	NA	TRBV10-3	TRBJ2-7	TGTGCCATCAGTGAGCCCCTCGACGGACAGGGAGAGGACGAGCAGTACTTC	CAISEPLDGQGEDEQYF
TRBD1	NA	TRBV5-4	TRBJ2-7	TGTGCCAGCCGATTCCCGACAGGGGACCACGAGCAGTACTTC	CASRFPTGDHEQYF
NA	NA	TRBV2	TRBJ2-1	TGTGCCAGCAGTGAACGGGACAATGAGCAGTTCTTC	CASSERDNEQFF
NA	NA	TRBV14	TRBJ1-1	TGTGCCAGCAGCCAAGGGATGGGGAGGTCCAAGGAAGCTTTCTTT	CASSQGMGRSKEAFF
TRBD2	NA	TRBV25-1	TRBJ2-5	TGTGCCAGCAGTGGGAGACTAGCGGAGCAAGAGACCCAGTACTTC	CASSGRLAEQETQYF
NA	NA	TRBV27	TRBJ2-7	TGTGCCAGCAGTTTGGGGGCTCCTAGCTCCTACGAGCAGTACTTC	CASSLGAPSSYEQYF
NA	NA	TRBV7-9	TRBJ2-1	TGTGCCAGCAGCCGAGAGGACATCAACAATGAGCAGTTCTTC	CASSREDINNEQFF
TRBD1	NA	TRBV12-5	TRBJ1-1	TGTGCTAGTGGTTTGACCCGGGGACAGGGGGCCTCCACTGAAGCTTTCTTT	CASGLTRGQGASTEAFF
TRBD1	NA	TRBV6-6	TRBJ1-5	TGTGCCAGCAGAAACGGGACAGGGGGCTACAGTCAGCCCCAGCATTTT	CASRNGTGGYSQPQHF
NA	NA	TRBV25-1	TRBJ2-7	TGTGCCAGTCAGGGGGGTTACGAGCAGTACTTC	CASQGGYEQYF
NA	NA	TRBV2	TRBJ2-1	TGTGCCAGCAGTGAGCGGGCCAGCCAACGCAATGAGCAGTTCTTC	CASSERASQRNEQFF
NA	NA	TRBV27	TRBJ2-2	TGTGCCAGCAGTTCGCGACAGCACACCGGGGAGCTGTTTTTT	CASSSRQHTGELFF
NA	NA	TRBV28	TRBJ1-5	TGTGCCAGCAGAAGGGGGAGGGGGGCTTATAGCAATCAGCCCCAGCATTTT	CASRRGRGAYSNQPQHF
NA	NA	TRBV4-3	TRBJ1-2	TGCGCCAGCAGCCAAGATATAGTACAGGAAGCCTATGGCTACACCTTC	CASSQDIVQEAYGYTF
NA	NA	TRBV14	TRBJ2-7	TGTGCCAGCAGCCAATCGGGACACTATGGGGGCACCTACGAGCAGTACTTC	CASSQSGHYGGTYEQYF
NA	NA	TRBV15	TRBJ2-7	TGTGCCACCAGCAGTGCCAGGGGATCGGAAGAGCAGTACTTC	CATSSARGSEEQYF
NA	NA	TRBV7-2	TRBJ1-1	TGTGCCAGCAGCTTTAGGTGGGCAGGGATGAACACTGAAGCTTTCTTT	CASSFRWAGMNTEAFF
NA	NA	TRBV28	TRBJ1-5	TGTGCCAGCAGTTTCGGTCAGCCCCAGCATTTT	CASSFGQPQHF
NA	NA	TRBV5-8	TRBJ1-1	TGTGCCAGCACCCGACAGCCGAACACTGAAGCTTTCTTT	CASTRQPNTEAFF
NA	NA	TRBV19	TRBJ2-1	TGTGCCAGTAGTATGACTAGTTTCTGGAATGAGCAGTTCTTC	CASSMTSFWNEQFF
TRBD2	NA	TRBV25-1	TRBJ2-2	TGTGCCAGCAGCCGGGAGGGCCCGAACACCGGGGAGCTGTTTTTT	CASSREGPNTGELFF
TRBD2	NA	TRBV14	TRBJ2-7	TGTGCCAGCAGCCAAGACCGTCGTGGGAGCGGGAGTTACTACGAGCAGTACTTC	CASSQDRRGSGSYYEQYF
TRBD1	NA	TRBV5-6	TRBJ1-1	TGTGCCAGCAGCTTGTTGGACAGGGGAAACACTGAAGCTTTCTTT	CASSLLDRGNTEAFF
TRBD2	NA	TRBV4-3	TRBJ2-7	TGCGCCAGCAGCCAACCGGGACCTACTAGCGTCCACGAGCAGTACTTC	CASSQPGPTSVHEQYF
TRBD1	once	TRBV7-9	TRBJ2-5	TGTGCCAGCAGCGACCGGGGGGACAGGGGGACCCAGTACTTC	CASSDRGDRGTQYF
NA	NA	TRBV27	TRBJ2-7	TGTGCCAGCAGTTCCAGGGGCCCCTCCTACGAGCAGTACTTC	CASSSRGPSYEQYF
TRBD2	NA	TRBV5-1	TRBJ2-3	TGCGCCAGCAGTCCGGGAGGGGGCACAGATACGCAGTATTTT	CASSPGGGTDTQYF
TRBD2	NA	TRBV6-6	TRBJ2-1	TGTGCCAGCAGTTACTCGAGGACTAGCGGGACCCATGAGCAGTTCTTC	CASSYSRTSGTHEQFF
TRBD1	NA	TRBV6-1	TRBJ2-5	TGTGCCAGCAGTGACGACAGGGTAAACTCTCCTCGGGAGACCCAGTACTTC	CASSDDRVNSPRETQYF
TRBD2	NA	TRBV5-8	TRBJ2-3	TGTGCCAGCTCCTCCTCCGGGACTAGCGGAGATACGCAGTATTTT	CASSSSGTSGDTQYF
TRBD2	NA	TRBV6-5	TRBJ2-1	TGTGCCAGCAGTTACCCCGCGGGAGGGCCCCCCAATGAGCAGTTCTTC	CASSYPAGGPPNEQFF
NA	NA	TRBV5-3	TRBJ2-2	TGTGCCAGAAGCTGTCGGGACTCCGAATGGCCGACCGGGGAGCTGTTTTTT	CARSCRDSEWPTGELFF
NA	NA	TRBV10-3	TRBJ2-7	TGTGCCATCAAGGCCCAGACAGGCTCCTACGAGCAGTACTTC	CAIKAQTGSYEQYF